What follows are 2 T cell receptor beta chains derived from one specimen sequenced in a study of cytomegalovirus exposure and HLA in healthy donors. Primers: 60 Vbeta forward and 13 Jbeta reverse. Profiled with immunoSEQ multiplex PCR; TCRdb holds only in-frame clones, not every one. The table includes more than 85,000 clones, about 76% detected once. The sample consisted of PBMCs. The receptor set was obtained from a man aged 35-49 years in good health and CMV-seronegative.

This clone appeared once. The rearrangement links TRBV4-3 to TRBJ2-3; TRBD2 matches at 9 bases. The CDR3 contains 16 residues. Germline V gene lookup returns CDR1 LGHNA and CDR2 YSLEER. The V and J ends lost 0 bases and 4 bases, in that order; junction bases with no gene match: 5. The CDR3 here is CASSQDGGGASDTQYF. CDR3 coding DNA: TGCGCCAGCAGCCAAGATGGCGGGGGGGCCTCAGATACGCAGTATTTT.

This clone appeared a few times. J is TRBJ2-2 and V is TRBV25-1, with D possibly TRBD2 on 6 matching bases. Germline V CDR1 and CDR2: MGHDK, SYGVNS. V was clipped by 7 bases and J by 4 bases, with 7 bases between them. CDR3 length: 12 residues. The CDR3 nucleotides are TGTGCCAGCATCGGGGGCACCGGGGAGCTGTTTTTT. Its protein is CASIGGTGELFF.